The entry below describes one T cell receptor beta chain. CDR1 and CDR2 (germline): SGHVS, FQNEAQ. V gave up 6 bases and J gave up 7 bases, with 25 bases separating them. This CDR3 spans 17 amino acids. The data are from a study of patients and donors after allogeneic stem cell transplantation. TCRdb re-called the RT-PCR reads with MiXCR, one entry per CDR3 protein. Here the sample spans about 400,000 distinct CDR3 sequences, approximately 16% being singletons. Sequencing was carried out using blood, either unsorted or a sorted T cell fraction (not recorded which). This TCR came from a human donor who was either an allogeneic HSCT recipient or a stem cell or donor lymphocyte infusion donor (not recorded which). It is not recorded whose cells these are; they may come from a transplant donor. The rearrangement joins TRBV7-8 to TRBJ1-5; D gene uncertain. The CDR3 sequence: CASSLNTRLQGFQPQHF. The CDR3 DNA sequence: TGTGCCAGCAGTCTCAATACACGCCTACAAGGCTTCCAGCCCCAGCATTTT.